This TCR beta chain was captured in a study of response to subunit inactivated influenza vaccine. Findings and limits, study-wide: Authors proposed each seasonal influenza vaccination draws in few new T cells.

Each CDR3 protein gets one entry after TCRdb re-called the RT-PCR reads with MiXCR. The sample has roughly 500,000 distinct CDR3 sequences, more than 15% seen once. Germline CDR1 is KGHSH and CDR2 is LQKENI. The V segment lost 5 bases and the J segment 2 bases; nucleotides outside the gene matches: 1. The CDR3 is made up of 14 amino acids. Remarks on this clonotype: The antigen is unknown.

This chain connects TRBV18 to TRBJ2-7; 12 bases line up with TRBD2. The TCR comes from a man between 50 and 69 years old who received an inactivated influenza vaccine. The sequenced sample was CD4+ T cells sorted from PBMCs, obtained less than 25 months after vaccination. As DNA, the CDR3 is TGTGCCAGCTCAACTAGCGGGGGGACCTACGAGCAGTACTTC. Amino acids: CASSTSGGTYEQYF.